These T cell receptor beta chains were read from a single sample in a study of cytomegalovirus exposure and HLA in healthy donors. Some clones are missing from TCRdb's copy, which holds only in-frame ones; the method was immunoSEQ multiplex PCR. The data show about 41,000 clones, 81% seen once. Material: PBMCs. Every receptor here comes from a man aged 45-60 years in good health and CMV-seronegative. Both conserved end residues are part of each CDR3. A D gene is named only where the DNA matches it firmly. Some rows have no size entry. The others give once, few or many, or a class for an expanded clone.

TRBV7-9	TRBJ1-1	-	-	CASSLLLDRNTEAFF	TGTGCCAGCAGCCTTCTTCTCGACAGGAACACTGAAGCTTTCTTT
TRBV4-2	TRBJ2-3	-	-	CASSQADRDTQYF	TGTGCCAGCAGCCAGGCTGACAGAGATACGCAGTATTTT
TRBV5-1	TRBJ2-7	TRBD1	few	CASSTTGTYEQYF	TGCGCCAGCAGCACGACAGGGACCTACGAGCAGTACTTC
TRBV25-1	TRBJ2-7	TRBD1	-	CASSGGGSGGRYEQYF	TGTGCCAGCAGTGGAGGCGGATCAGGGGGTCGCTACGAGCAGTACTTC
TRBV5-5	TRBJ1-2	-	-	CASSLAFPDYGYGYTF	TGTGCCAGCAGCTTGGCCTTTCCCGACTACGGCTATGGCTACACCTTC
TRBV30	TRBJ1-6	-	-	CAWSVNGASPLHF	TGTGCCTGGAGTGTAAATGGGGCATCACCCCTCCACTTT
TRBV5-4	TRBJ2-5	TRBD2	-	CASSLGAGLAGGGETQYF	TGTGCCAGCAGCTTGGGGGCCGGACTAGCGGGAGGTGGAGAGACCCAGTACTTC
TRBV28	TRBJ2-7	TRBD2	-	CASHSQGTTSYEQYF	TGTGCCAGTCATAGTCAAGGGACTACCTCCTACGAGCAGTACTTC
TRBV4-3	TRBJ1-1	-	-	CASSQDLQGGAEILTEAFF	TGCGCCAGCAGCCAAGATTTACAGGGTGGGGCAGAGATATTAACTGAAGCTTTCTTT
TRBV2	TRBJ2-7	TRBD2	few	CASSVAGGSYEQYF	TGTGCCAGCAGTGTAGCGGGAGGATCCTACGAGCAGTACTTC
TRBV9	TRBJ2-4	-	-	CASSVATEGNIQYF	TGTGCCAGCAGCGTAGCTACTGAGGGAAACATTCAGTACTTC
TRBV4-1	TRBJ2-3	TRBD2	-	CASSQVGEGPADTQYF	TGCGCCAGCAGCCAAGTAGGGGAGGGCCCGGCAGATACGCAGTATTTT
TRBV6-5	TRBJ1-2	-	-	CASRRAGGYTF	TGTGCCAGTCGGAGGGCTGGCGGCTACACCTTC
TRBV5-5	TRBJ2-2	TRBD2	-	CASRSGGAPTGELFF	TGTGCCAGCAGAAGCGGGGGGGCCCCCACCGGGGAGCTGTTTTTT
TRBV9	TRBJ1-1	-	-	CASSRGRNTEAFF	TGTGCCAGCAGCCGAGGGCGGAACACTGAAGCTTTCTTT
TRBV18	TRBJ2-7	TRBD1	-	CASSTTQGQGGNEQYF	TGTGCCAGCTCAACGACACAGGGGCAGGGTGGGAACGAGCAGTACTTC
TRBV5-8	TRBJ2-1	TRBD2	-	CASSPGLARNNEQFF	TGTGCCAGCAGCCCGGGACTAGCGCGCAACAATGAGCAGTTCTTC